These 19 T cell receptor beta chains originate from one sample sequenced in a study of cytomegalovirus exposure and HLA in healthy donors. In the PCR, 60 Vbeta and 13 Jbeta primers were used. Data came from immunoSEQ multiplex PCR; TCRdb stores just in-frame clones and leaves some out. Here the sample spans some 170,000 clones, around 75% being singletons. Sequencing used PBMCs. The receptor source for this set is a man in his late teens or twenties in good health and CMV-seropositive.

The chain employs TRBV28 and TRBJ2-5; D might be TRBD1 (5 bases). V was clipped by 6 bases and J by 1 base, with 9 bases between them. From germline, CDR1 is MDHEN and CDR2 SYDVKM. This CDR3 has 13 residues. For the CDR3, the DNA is TGTGCCAGCAGCCTCGACAGCCAAGAGACCCAGTACTTC. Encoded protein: CASSLDSQETQYF.

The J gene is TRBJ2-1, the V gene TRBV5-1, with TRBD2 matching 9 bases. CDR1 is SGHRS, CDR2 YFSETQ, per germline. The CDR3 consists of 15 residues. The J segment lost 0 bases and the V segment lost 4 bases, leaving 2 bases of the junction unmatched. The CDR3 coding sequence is TGCGCCAGCAGCGTTAGCGGGGGCTCCTACAATGAGCAGTTCTTC. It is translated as CASSVSGGSYNEQFF. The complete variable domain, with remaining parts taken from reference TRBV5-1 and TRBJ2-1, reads KAGVTQTPRYLIKTRGQQVTLSCSPISGHRSVSWYQQTPGQGLQFLFEYFSETQRNKGNFPGRFSGRQFSNSRSEMNVSTLELGDSALYLCASSVSGGSYNEQFFGPGTRLTVL.

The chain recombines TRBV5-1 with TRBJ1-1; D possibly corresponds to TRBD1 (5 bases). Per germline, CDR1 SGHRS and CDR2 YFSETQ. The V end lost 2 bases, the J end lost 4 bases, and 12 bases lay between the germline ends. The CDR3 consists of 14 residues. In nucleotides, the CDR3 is TGCGCCAGCAGCTTTAAGACAGACCTCACTGAAGCTTTCTTT. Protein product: CASSFKTDLTEAFF.

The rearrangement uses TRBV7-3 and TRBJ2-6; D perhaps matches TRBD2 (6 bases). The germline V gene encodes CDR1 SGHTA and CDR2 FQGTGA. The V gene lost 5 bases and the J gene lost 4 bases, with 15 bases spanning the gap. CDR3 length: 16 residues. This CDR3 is CASSVDGGAGANVLTF. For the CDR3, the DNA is TGTGCCAGCAGCGTAGACGGGGGAGCAGGGGCCAACGTCCTGACTTTC.

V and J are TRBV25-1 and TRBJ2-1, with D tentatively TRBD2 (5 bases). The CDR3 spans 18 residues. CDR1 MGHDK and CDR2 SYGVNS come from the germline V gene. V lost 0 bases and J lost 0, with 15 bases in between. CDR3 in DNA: TGTGCCAGCAGTGAATATTTCCCGGGAACGAGCTCCTACAATGAGCAGTTCTTC. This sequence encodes CASSEYFPGTSSYNEQFF.

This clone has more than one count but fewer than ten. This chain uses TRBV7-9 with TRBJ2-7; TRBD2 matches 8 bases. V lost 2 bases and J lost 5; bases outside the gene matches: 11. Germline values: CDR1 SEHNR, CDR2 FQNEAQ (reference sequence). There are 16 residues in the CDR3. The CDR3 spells CASSLSAGGPENEQYV. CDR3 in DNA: TGTGCCAGCAGCTTAAGTGCGGGAGGCCCGGAGAACGAGCAGTACGTC.

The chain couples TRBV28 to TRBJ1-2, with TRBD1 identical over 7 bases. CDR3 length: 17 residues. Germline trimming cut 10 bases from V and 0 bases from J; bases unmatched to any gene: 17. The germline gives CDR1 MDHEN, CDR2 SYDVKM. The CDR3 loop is CATLRTGPSWANYGYTF. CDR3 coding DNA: TGTGCCACCCTGAGGACAGGTCCTTCCTGGGCTAACTATGGCTACACCTTC.

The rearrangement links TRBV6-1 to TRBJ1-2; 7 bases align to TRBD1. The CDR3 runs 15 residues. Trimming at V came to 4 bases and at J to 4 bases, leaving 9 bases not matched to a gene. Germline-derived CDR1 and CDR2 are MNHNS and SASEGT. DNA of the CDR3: TGTGCCAGCAGTGTTAGACAGGGCTACGGCTATGGCTACACCTTC. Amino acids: CASSVRQGYGYGYTF.

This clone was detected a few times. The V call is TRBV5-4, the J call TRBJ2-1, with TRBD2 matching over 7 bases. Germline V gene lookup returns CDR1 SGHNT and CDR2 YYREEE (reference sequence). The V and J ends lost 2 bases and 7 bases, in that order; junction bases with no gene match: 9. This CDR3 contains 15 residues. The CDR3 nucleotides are TGTGCCAGCAGCTTCCCTAGCGGAGCTCAGAATGAGCAGTTCTTC. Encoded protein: CASSFPSGAQNEQFF.

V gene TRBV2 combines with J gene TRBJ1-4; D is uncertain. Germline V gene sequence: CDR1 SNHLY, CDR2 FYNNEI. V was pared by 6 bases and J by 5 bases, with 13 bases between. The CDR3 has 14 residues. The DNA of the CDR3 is TGTGCCAGCAGGCCCGGGCGGGGAAATGAAAAACTGTTTTTT. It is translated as CASRPGRGNEKLFF. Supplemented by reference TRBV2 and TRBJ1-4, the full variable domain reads EPEVTQTPSHQVTQMGQEVILRCVPISNHLYFYWYRQILGQKVEFLVSFYNNEISEKSEIFDDQFSVERPDGSNFTLKIRSTKLEDSAMYFCASRPGRGNEKLFFGSGTQLSVL.

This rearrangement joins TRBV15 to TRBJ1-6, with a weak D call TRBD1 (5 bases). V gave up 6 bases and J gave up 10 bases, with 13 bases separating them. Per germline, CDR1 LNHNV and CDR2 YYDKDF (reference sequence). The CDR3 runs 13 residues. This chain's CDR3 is CATRRGEESPLHF. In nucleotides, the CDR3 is TGTGCCACCAGACGAGGGGAGGAATCACCCCTCCACTTT. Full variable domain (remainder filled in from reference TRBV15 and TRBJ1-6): DAMVIQNPRYQVTQFGKPVTLSCSQTLNHNVMYWYQQKSSQAPKLLFHYYDKDFNNEADTPDNFQSRRPNTSFCFLDIRSPGLGDTAMYLCATRRGEESPLHFGNGTRLTVT.

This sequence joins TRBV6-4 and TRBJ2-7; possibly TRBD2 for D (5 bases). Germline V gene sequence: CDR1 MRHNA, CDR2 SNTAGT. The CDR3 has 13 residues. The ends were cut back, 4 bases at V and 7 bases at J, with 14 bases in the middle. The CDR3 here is CASSVTRSGEQYV. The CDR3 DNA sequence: TGTGCCAGCAGTGTAACCCGTTCGGGAGAGCAGTACGTC.

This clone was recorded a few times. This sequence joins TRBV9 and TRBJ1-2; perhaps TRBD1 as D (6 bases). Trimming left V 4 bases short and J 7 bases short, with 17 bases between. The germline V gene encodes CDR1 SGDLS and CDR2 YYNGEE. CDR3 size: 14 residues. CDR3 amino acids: CASSPGPGESGYTF. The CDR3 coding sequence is TGTGCCAGCAGCCCCGGCCCAGGGGAATCTGGCTACACCTTC.

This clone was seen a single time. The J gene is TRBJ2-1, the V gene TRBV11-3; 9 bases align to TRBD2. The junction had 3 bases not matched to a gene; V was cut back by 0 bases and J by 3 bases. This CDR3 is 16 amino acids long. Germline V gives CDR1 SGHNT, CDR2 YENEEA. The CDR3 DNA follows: TGTGCCAGCAGCTTAGAAAGACTAGCGGACTACAATGAGCAGTTCTTC. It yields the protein CASSLERLADYNEQFF.

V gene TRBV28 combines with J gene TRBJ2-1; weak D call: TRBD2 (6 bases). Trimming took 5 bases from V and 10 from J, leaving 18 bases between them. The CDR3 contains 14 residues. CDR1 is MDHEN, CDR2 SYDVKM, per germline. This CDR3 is CASSPGPGRGEQFF. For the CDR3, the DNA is TGTGCCAGCAGTCCTGGGCCCGGGAGAGGGGAGCAGTTCTTC.

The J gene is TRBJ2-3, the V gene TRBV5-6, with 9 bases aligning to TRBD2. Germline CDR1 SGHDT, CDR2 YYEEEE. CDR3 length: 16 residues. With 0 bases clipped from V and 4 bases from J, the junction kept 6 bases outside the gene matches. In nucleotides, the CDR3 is TGTGCCAGCAGCTTGGAGCTAGCGGGAAGCGCAGATACGCAGTATTTT. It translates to CASSLELAGSADTQYF. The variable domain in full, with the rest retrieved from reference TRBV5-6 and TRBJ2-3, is DAGVTQSPTHLIKTRGQQVTLRCSPKSGHDTVSWYQQALGQGPQFIFQYYEEEERQRGNFPDRFSGHQFPNYSSELNVNALLLGDSALYLCASSLELAGSADTQYFGPGTRLTVL.

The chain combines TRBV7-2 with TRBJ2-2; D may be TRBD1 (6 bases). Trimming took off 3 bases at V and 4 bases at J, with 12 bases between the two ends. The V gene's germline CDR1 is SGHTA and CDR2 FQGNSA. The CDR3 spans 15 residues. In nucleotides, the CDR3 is TGTGCCAGCAGCTTGGATAGCAGGGGCACCGGGGAGCTGTTTTTT. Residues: CASSLDSRGTGELFF.

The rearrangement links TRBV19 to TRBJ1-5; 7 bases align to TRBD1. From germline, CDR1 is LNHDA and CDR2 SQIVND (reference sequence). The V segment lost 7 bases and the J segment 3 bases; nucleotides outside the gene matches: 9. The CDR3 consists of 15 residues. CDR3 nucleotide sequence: TGTGCCAGTAAAGACAGGGACCTGCACAATCAGCCCCAGCATTTT. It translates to CASKDRDLHNQPQHF.

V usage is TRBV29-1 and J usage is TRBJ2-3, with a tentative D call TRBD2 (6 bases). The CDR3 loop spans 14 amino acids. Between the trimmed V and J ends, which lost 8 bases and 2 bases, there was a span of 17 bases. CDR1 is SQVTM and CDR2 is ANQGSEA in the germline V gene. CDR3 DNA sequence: TGCAGCTTGACTTATGGGGGGATCACAGATACGCAGTATTTT. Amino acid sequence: CSLTYGGITDTQYF.